Included here is one TCR beta chain sequence, with context. CDR1 is MNHEY, CDR2 SMNVEV, per germline (reference sequence). The length of the CDR3 is 11 residues. V lost 7 bases, J lost 9 bases, and 2 bases stayed unmatched. Profiling relied on immunoSEQ multiplex PCR, and the TCRdb table lists in-frame clones only, not all of them. The data show 55,000 to 70,000 clones, around 81% seen once. These data originate in a study of T cells in tuberculosis. Study results and caveats: Low-affinity CD1B-GMM tetramer-binding T cells may have been missed.

After thawing and overnight rest, PBMC were stained with GMM-loaded CD1B tetramer, viability dye and anti-CD3 for sorting. The CD1B tetramers carried C32 glucose monomycolate purified from Rhodococcus equi. This sequence was found in an adult woman with latent tuberculosis. Sequenced sample: CD1b-GMM tetramer-negative cells sorted from PBMCs. The chain employs TRBV27 and TRBJ2-1, with 8 bases fitting TRBD1. The chain's CDR3 is CASTGGVEQFF. The CDR3 DNA is TGTGCCAGCACAGGGGGCGTTGAGCAGTTCTTC.